These T cell receptor beta chains were read from a single sample in a study of T cell changes during pregnancy in multiple sclerosis. The table came from immunoSEQ multiplex PCR; TCRdb's copy has only in-frame clones and leaves some out. Among some 25,000 clones listed, around nine tenths were seen once. This specimen was CD4+ T cells from peripheral blood mononuclear cells, taken in the first trimester of pregnancy. The receptors shown here come from a female donor in good health, enrolled as a control in a pregnancy study. The conserved cysteine and the conserved F or W are not part of the CDR3 here.

j_gene	v_gene	CDR3aa
TRBJ2-7	TRBV4-2	ASSQESPPRVDEQY
TRBJ2-1	TRBV12-5	ASGLVLGSSYNEQF
TRBJ1-2	TRBV11-2	ASSQAGTINYGYT
TRBJ2-3	TRBV30	AWILRGGHSTDTQY
TRBJ2-1	TRBV5-1	ASSPAGTSGLNEQF
TRBJ2-5	TRBV28	ASSTLAGLRETQY
TRBJ2-5	TRBV2	ASDAYRGETQY
TRBJ1-1	TRBV11-2	ASSLWTKGPAF
TRBJ2-1	TRBV10-3	AISESGRAPLEQF
TRBJ1-1	TRBV7-9	ASSLSMGQGAIAF
TRBJ2-5	TRBV28	ASSSGFAGGGETQY
TRBJ2-3	TRBV2	ASGARTGIPDTQY
TRBJ2-1	TRBV15	ATSRIASGIGNEQF
TRBJ1-2	TRBV10-3	AISRQEFYGYT
TRBJ2-2	TRBV5-1	ASSEAPGTLNTGELF
TRBJ2-3	TRBV19	ASRPPPGLTSTDTQY
.	TRBV5-1	ASSLAGNYYEQY
TRBJ2-7	TRBV28	ASSLMGLPPYEQY
TRBJ2-2	TRBV7-9	ASSSNLVAGELF
TRBJ2-5	TRBV4-2	ASSPVQASAQETQY
TRBJ1-1	TRBV19	ASSKTGGASTEAF
TRBJ2-1	TRBV6-6	ASATGEISYNEQF
TRBJ1-6	TRBV19	ASSIPGFDSPLH
TRBJ2-3	TRBV19	ASKGGARTDTQY
TRBJ2-7	TRBV7-6	ASSFSGSSYEQY
TRBJ1-6	TRBV2	ASLGARNSPLH
TRBJ2-7	TRBV6-5	ASSEIWDLH
TRBJ1-1	TRBV6-5	ASSYSTGSGTEAF
TRBJ2-7	TRBV5-1	ASSSTSGGASYEQY
TRBJ2-1	TRBV29-1	SVYGGGGNEQF
TRBJ1-1	TRBV5-1	ASRQTTGGTEAF
TRBJ2-2	TRBV19	ASRRQGAVTGELF
TRBJ1-2	TRBV5-5	ASSLGSEGRANYGYT
TRBJ1-1	TRBV6-6	ASSLDTTEAF
TRBJ1-3	TRBV7-8	ASSSARIFSGNTIY
TRBJ1-6	TRBV6-5	ASSGPGQGTSPLH
TRBJ2-1	TRBV5-1	ASSLAGSSYNEQF